Below, 4 T cell receptor beta chains from the same sample are listed, as sequenced in a study of shared clonotypes between healthy human individuals. Data came from immunoSEQ multiplex PCR; TCRdb stores just in-frame clones and leaves some out. The data show about 120,000 clones, with 68% seen just once and under 25% held by the top ten. Sequenced sample: memory CD8+ T cells sorted from blood. Indicated subset: CD45RO+ cells pooled with CCR7-negative TemRA cells. The source is a woman aged 25 to 45 in good health.

The rearrangement links TRBV28 to TRBJ1-5; possibly TRBD1 for D (5 bases). V lost 5 bases, J lost 2 bases, and 16 bases lay in between. Per the germline V gene, CDR1 is MDHEN and CDR2 is SYDVKM. This CDR3 has 16 residues. The CDR3 DNA reads TGTGCCAGCAGTCTTCGATCCGGGGCGGGCAATCAGCCCCAGCATTTT. Translating it yields CASSLRSGAGNQPQHF.

The rearrangement joins TRBV30 to TRBJ2-3; 8 bases map to TRBD2. The CDR3 totals 13 residues. Germline assignment: CDR1 GTSNPN and CDR2 SVGIG (reference sequence). V trimming: 5 bases; J trimming: 6 bases; junction bases outside the gene matches: 7. DNA for the CDR3: TGTGCCTGGGGTAGGCTAGCGGGTGATACGCAGTATTTT. Translating gives CAWGRLAGDTQYF.

This chain joins TRBV5-1 and TRBJ1-2; D is unclear. The CDR3 sequence is 15 residues long. Germline CDR1 and CDR2: SGHRS and YFSETQ. The ends were cut back, 1 base at V and 1 base at J, with 11 bases in the middle. The CDR3 is CASSLLWTNNYGYTF. Here the CDR3 DNA reads TGCGCCAGCAGCTTGCTTTGGACGAATAACTATGGCTACACCTTC.

The chain's CDR3 is CASRRDTPANTGELFF. The CDR3 DNA is TGTGCCAGCAGAAGGGACACACCAGCGAACACCGGGGAGCTGTTTTTT. V gene TRBV7-9 combines with J gene TRBJ2-2; TRBD1 is a possible D gene (6 bases). V lost 6 bases and J 0 bases, leaving 14 bases between the germline ends. This CDR3 has 16 residues. Germline V gives CDR1 SEHNR, CDR2 FQNEAQ (reference sequence).